The 26 T cell receptor beta chains presented below share a single source sample, sequenced in a study of blood T cell repertoires in COVID-19. Clones were read by immunoSEQ multiplex PCR, and TCRdb kept only the in-frame ones, dropping some. The sample has under 250,000 clones, 70% to 90% seen once. Specimen: peripheral blood. Source of these receptors: a man over 45 with COVID-19, enrolled during active disease.

The chain has TRBV19 and TRBJ2-1; TRBD2 matches at 7 bases. CDR3 length: 15 residues. Germline CDR1 reads LNHDA; CDR2 reads SQIVND (reference sequence). V lost 7 bases, J lost 7 bases, and 13 bases stayed unmatched. For the CDR3, the DNA is TGTGCCAGTATGGGGGGGGACGCGTCTGGGAATGAGCAGTTCTTC. Translation: CASMGGDASGNEQFF.

This clone was counted a few times. This CDR3 is CASSARQGSLNGYTF. In DNA form, the CDR3 reads TGTGCCAGCAGCGCCCGACAGGGGAGCTTGAATGGCTACACCTTC. The rearrangement links TRBV7-8 to TRBJ1-2, with 8 bases that match TRBD1. This CDR3 is built from 15 residues. Germline CDR1 is SGHVS and CDR2 is FQNEAQ. V lost 5 bases and J lost 6; bases outside the gene matches: 11. The whole variable domain, filled in from reference TRBV7-8 and TRBJ1-2, reads GAGVSQSPRYKVAKRGQDVALRCDPISGHVSLFWYQQALGQGPEFLTYFQNEAQLDKSGLPSDRFFAERPEGSVSTLKIQRTQQEDSAVYLCASSARQGSLNGYTFGSGTRLTVV.

This clone came up a few times. CDR3 residues: CASSDTPSSYNEQFF. As DNA, the CDR3 is TGCGCCAGCAGTGACACTCCAAGCTCCTACAATGAGCAGTTCTTC. This chain links TRBV10-1 with TRBJ2-1; D is unresolved. The CDR3 is 15 residues long. Between the trimmed V and J ends, which lost 3 bases and 0 bases, there was a span of 9 bases. Per the germline V gene, CDR1 is WNHNN and CDR2 is SYGVQD (reference sequence).

J is TRBJ2-7 and V is TRBV18; D gene uncertain. V was trimmed by 0 bases and J by 2 bases, leaving 5 bases between them. CDR1 and CDR2 from the germline V gene are KGHSH and LQKENI. The CDR3 sequence is 13 residues long. CDR3 bases: TGTGCCAGCTCACCACCCCAGACCTACGAGCAGTACTTC. This encodes CASSPPQTYEQYF.

The chain couples TRBV29-1 to TRBJ1-5; weak D call: TRBD1 (5 bases). Trimming removed 8 bases from V and 4 bases from J, with 21 bases in between. This CDR3 comprises 15 residues. CDR1 and CDR2 from the germline V gene are SQVTM and ANQGSEA. The CDR3 protein is CSLLVPYRGNQPQHF. The CDR3 DNA reads TGCAGCTTACTGGTCCCTTATAGGGGAAATCAGCCCCAGCATTTT.

V and J are TRBV9 and TRBJ2-7, with TRBD1 as a possible D gene (6 bases). Germline CDR1 is SGDLS and CDR2 is YYNGEE. This CDR3 region has 15 residues. Between the trimmed V and J ends, which lost 0 bases and 2 bases, there was a span of 12 bases. Written as DNA, the CDR3 is TGTGCCAGCAGCGTAGATCCAGGGGAAACCTACGAGCAGTACTTC. This gives the protein CASSVDPGETYEQYF.

The chain links TRBV7-9 to TRBJ1-1; a possible D gene is TRBD1 (5 bases). Per germline, CDR1 SEHNR and CDR2 FQNEAQ (reference sequence). The CDR3 length is 12 residues. The germline V and J ends were trimmed by 4 bases and 8 bases, with 11 bases remaining between them. Here the CDR3 reads CASSSRVLEAFF. The CDR3, as DNA: TGTGCCAGCAGCTCCAGGGTGCTCGAAGCTTTCTTT. The whole variable domain, remainder taken from reference TRBV7-9 and TRBJ1-1, is DTGVSQNPRHKITKRGQNVTFRCDPISEHNRLYWYRQTLGQGPEFLTYFQNEAQLEKSRLLSDRFSAERPKGSFSTLEIQRTEQGDSAMYLCASSSRVLEAFFGQGTRLTVV.

This clone was found a few times. The CDR3 sequence: CASSVVGQGLRNTIYF. The CDR3 region has the DNA TGTGCCAGCAGCGTAGTCGGGCAGGGACTAAGAAACACCATATATTTT. The V and J genes are TRBV9 and TRBJ1-3, with D tentatively TRBD1 (5 bases). CDR1 and CDR2 (germline): SGDLS, YYNGEE. V lost 0 bases, J lost 5 bases, and 15 bases lay in between. This CDR3 has 16 residues.

This clone is labeled medium-sized (0.01 to 0.1%). The V call is TRBV28, the J call TRBJ2-7, with TRBD2 matching 8 bases. Germline CDR1 and CDR2: MDHEN and SYDVKM. V lost 2 bases and J lost 3; bases outside the gene matches: 6. The CDR3 covers 15 residues. The CDR3 DNA reads TGTGCCAGCAGTTTAGAATTAGCGGGGAGCTACGAGCAGTACTTC. Its protein product is CASSLELAGSYEQYF.

J is TRBJ2-1 and V is TRBV14, with 7 bases aligning to TRBD2. With 0 bases clipped from V and 10 bases from J, the junction kept 9 bases outside the gene matches. The CDR3 loop spans 15 amino acids. The germline gives CDR1 SGHDN, CDR2 FVKESK. The CDR3 bases are TGTGCCAGCAGCCAAGATTTTAGCGAGGGAGGGGAGCAGTTCTTC. This codes for CASSQDFSEGGEQFF.

This clone was seen only once. V usage is TRBV30 and J usage is TRBJ1-5; D may be TRBD1 (5 bases). CDR3 length equals 16 residues. The V end was cut by 4 bases, the J end by 6 bases, with 22 bases between. CDR1 and CDR2 from the germline V gene are GTSNPN and SVGIG (reference sequence). The CDR3, as DNA: TGTGCCTGGACCGAAGGAGGGGCGTCCGTCGGTCAGCCCCAGCATTTT. Protein sequence: CAWTEGGASVGQPQHF.

The chain has TRBV28 and TRBJ2-1, with TRBD1 matching 10 bases. Germline V CDR1 and CDR2: MDHEN, SYDVKM. V shed 2 bases and J 15 bases; nucleotides not matched to a gene: 13. The CDR3 is 15 residues long. CDR3: CASSLPGQGTPVGFF. The DNA for the CDR3 is TGTGCCAGCAGTTTACCGGGACAGGGGACTCCAGTGGGGTTCTTC.

The chain uses TRBV6-1 and TRBJ1-4; 10 bases are shared with TRBD1. This CDR3 spans 15 amino acids. Germline V gene data show CDR1 as MNHNS and CDR2 as SASEGT. The V segment lost 7 bases and the J segment 2 bases; nucleotides outside the gene matches: 4. CDR3 nucleotide sequence: TGTGCCAGCAATAAGACAGGGGGCACTAATGAAAAACTGTTTTTT. Encoded protein: CASNKTGGTNEKLFF.

V is TRBV11-2 and J is TRBJ2-1; D is perhaps TRBD2 (6 bases). Germline CDR1 is SGHAT and CDR2 is FQNNGV. The germline V and J ends were trimmed by 5 bases and 7 bases, with 18 bases remaining between them. This CDR3 has 15 residues. The CDR3 coding sequence is TGTGCCAGCAGCCCTGGGGCCGGGACTTTAAATGAGCAGTTCTTC. This translates into CASSPGAGTLNEQFF.

The chain employs TRBV11-3 and TRBJ2-1; 11 bases line up with TRBD2. After removal of 8 bases from V and 5 bases from J, the junction contained 11 bases not matched to a gene. The CDR3 contains 16 residues. The germline V gene encodes CDR1 SGHNT and CDR2 YENEEA. The CDR3 DNA sequence: TGTGCCAGCGGATTCGGGACTAGCGGAGGTAACAATGAGCAGTTCTTC. Protein: CASGFGTSGGNNEQFF.

The V and J genes are TRBV9 and TRBJ2-1, with D possibly TRBD1 on 6 matching bases. Germline CDR1 and CDR2: SGDLS and YYNGEE. Trimming took 3 bases from V and 4 from J, leaving 23 bases between them. This CDR3 is built from 18 residues. CDR3 DNA sequence: TGTGCCAGCAGCGAAAAGGGGGTGGCAGGGCCATTATACAATGAGCAGTTCTTC. This codes for CASSEKGVAGPLYNEQFF.

This clone was detected only once. J is TRBJ1-2 and V is TRBV5-4; D might be TRBD1 (5 bases). Trimming removed 4 bases at V and 6 bases at J, with 28 bases between. Germline loops: CDR1 SGHNT, CDR2 YYREEE (reference sequence). The CDR3 length is 18 residues. CDR3 amino acids: CASSPGLDRQYVFDGYTF. CDR3 DNA sequence: TGTGCCAGCAGCCCCGGCCTCGACCGACAGTATGTTTTTGATGGCTACACCTTC. Full variable domain (missing parts from reference TRBV5-4 and TRBJ1-2): ETGVTQSPTHLIKTRGQQVTLRCSSQSGHNTVSWYQQALGQGPQFIFQYYREEENGRGNFPPRFSGLQFPNYSSELNVNALELDDSALYLCASSPGLDRQYVFDGYTFGSGTRLTVV.

This rearrangement joins TRBV29-1 to TRBJ2-5; 9 nucleotides align to TRBD2. CDR3 length: 15 residues. The ends lost 3 bases at V and 4 bases at J; junction bases unmatched: 9. In germline, CDR1 is SQVTM, CDR2 ANQGSEA. As DNA, the CDR3 is TGCAGCGTTGAGCCGGGAGCGGGAGGTCGAGAGACCCAGTACTTC. Translation: CSVEPGAGGRETQYF.

This chain joins TRBV5-4 and TRBJ2-5; 10 nucleotides line up with TRBD2. With 0 bases clipped from V and 3 bases from J, the junction kept 8 bases outside the gene matches. Per the germline V gene, CDR1 is SGHNT and CDR2 is YYREEE (reference sequence). The CDR3 is 17 residues long. The CDR3 bases are TGTGCCAGCAGCTTGGATTTCGCTAGCGGGGGCAAAGAGACCCAGTACTTC. It codes for CASSLDFASGGKETQYF.

The gene calls are TRBV6-5 and TRBJ1-5; TRBD1 might be the D (6 bases). CDR1 MNHEY and CDR2 SVGAGI come from the germline V gene. The V end was cut by 6 bases, the J end by 1 base, with 13 bases between. This CDR3 is 15 amino acids long. The CDR3 spells CASSLGQMSNQPQHF. For the CDR3, the DNA is TGTGCCAGCAGCCTCGGACAGATGAGCAATCAGCCCCAGCATTTT.

The chain uses TRBV28 and TRBJ2-7, with TRBD1 as a possible D gene (6 bases). This CDR3 spans 14 amino acids. Trimming pared 6 bases from V and 1 base from J, leaving 13 bases between. The germline gives CDR1 MDHEN, CDR2 SYDVKM. The CDR3 nucleotides are TGTGCCAGCAGCTCCGGGACAACTTCCTACGAGCAGTACTTC. Translating gives CASSSGTTSYEQYF. Combining the CDR3 with reference TRBV28 and TRBJ2-7 gives the whole variable domain DVKVTQSSRYLVKRTGEKVFLECVQDMDHENMFWYRQDPGLGLRLIYFSYDVKMKEKGDIPEGYSVSREKKERFSLILESASTNQTSMYLCASSSGTTSYEQYFGPGTRLTVT.

The V call is TRBV19, the J call TRBJ1-5; D perhaps matches TRBD1 (5 bases). Trimming cost V 3 bases and J 4 bases, with 13 bases left between them. There are 15 residues in the CDR3. Germline CDR1 and CDR2: LNHDA and SQIVND (reference sequence). The CDR3 region is CASSMGGEPNQPQHF. DNA of the CDR3: TGTGCCAGTAGTATGGGGGGGGAACCGAATCAGCCCCAGCATTTT.

The gene calls are TRBV19 and TRBJ2-3; D possibly corresponds to TRBD2 (5 bases). Germline V gene sequence: CDR1 LNHDA, CDR2 SQIVND (reference sequence). V was shortened by 5 bases and J by 0 bases, with 9 bases between the two germline ends. CDR3 length: 14 residues. The CDR3 nucleotides are TGTGCCAGTAGTTCCCGCGGGAGCACAGATACGCAGTATTTT. Protein product: CASSSRGSTDTQYF.

This rearrangement joins TRBV9 to TRBJ1-6; unclear D gene. Germline-derived CDR1 and CDR2 are SGDLS and YYNGEE. The CDR3 totals 15 residues. V lost 0 bases and J 5 bases, leaving 9 bases between the germline ends. This chain's CDR3 is CASSVAAQDNSPLHF. The CDR3 DNA sequence: TGTGCCAGCAGCGTAGCTGCGCAGGATAATTCACCCCTCCACTTT.

The chain is built from TRBV5-8 and TRBJ1-2, with D perhaps matching TRBD1 (5 bases). Germline CDR1 and CDR2: SGHTS and YDEGEE. Trimming removed 5 bases at V and 4 bases at J, with 21 bases between. The CDR3 length is 16 residues. The DNA for the CDR3 is TGTGCCAGCAGTAATTACCCACAGGTGACACTCTATGGCTACACCTTC. Translating gives CASSNYPQVTLYGYTF.

Comments on this clone: Different DNA sequences within this sample yield the same CDR3. The chain employs TRBV18 and TRBJ2-7; D may be TRBD1 (6 bases). V was shortened by 1 base and J by 2 bases, with 6 bases between the two germline ends. CDR3 size: 13 residues. Germline-derived CDR1 and CDR2 are KGHSH and LQKENI. The chain's CDR3 is CASSPQGAYEQYF. Written as DNA, the CDR3 is TGTGCCAGCTCACCACAGGGGGCCTACGAGCAGTACTTC.